This T cell receptor (beta chain) was identified during a study of blood T cell repertoires in COVID-19. This clone was detected only once. Self-reported history from a screening survey and questionnaire set each donor's cohort. TCRdb's copy holds only in-frame clones and misses some; the assay was immunoSEQ multiplex PCR. The data hold 400,000 to 550,000 clones, with around nine tenths observed a single time. V was pared by 1 base and J by 0 bases, with 8 bases between. Germline CDR1 is LNHDA and CDR2 is SQIVND (reference sequence). This CDR3 has 15 residues. The receptor was isolated from a woman younger than 30 with acute COVID-19. The sequencing input was PBMCs or T cells enriched from blood (not recorded which). The V and J genes are TRBV19 and TRBJ2-3, with a possible D match to TRBD2 (6 bases). The CDR3 DNA reads TGTGCCAGTAGTATAGGCGGGGTCAGCACAGATACGCAGTATTTT. Amino acids: CASSIGGVSTDTQYF.